These T cell receptor beta chains were read from a single sample in a study of blood T cell repertoires in COVID-19. Method: immunoSEQ multiplex PCR; TCRdb's copy keeps in-frame clones and lacks some. The sample contains some 42,000 clones, roughly three quarters of which appear only once. Sequences were obtained from peripheral blood. The receptors stem from a man older than 75 with acute or convalescent COVID-19. The CDR3 runs from the conserved cysteine through the conserved F or W. Each record gives: clone size, D gene, V gene, J gene, CDR3 DNA, CDR3 protein. A D gene is named only where the DNA matches it firmly. The size entry is marked missing in some rows and otherwise reads once, few, many or a size class.

>-|TRBD1|TRBV10-3|TRBJ1-6
TGTGCCACGCGGGGGACAGGCGACAATTCACCCCTCCACTTT
CATRGTGDNSPLHF
>once|-|TRBV28|TRBJ2-7
TGTGCCAGCAGAACAGAATTCTTACGCGAGCAGTACTTC
CASRTEFLREQYF
>-|TRBD1|TRBV7-7|TRBJ2-5
TGTGCTAGCAGCTCTACCGGGACAGGGGAAGAGACCCAGTACTTC
CASSSTGTGEETQYF
>many|-|TRBV9|TRBJ1-2
TGTGCCAGCAGCGCTCTAAATTATGGCTACACCTTC
CASSALNYGYTF
>-|TRBD2|TRBV11-2|TRBJ2-7
TGTGCCAGCAGCTGGGGGCGGGGGGGCCAAGGCGAGCAGTACTTC
CASSWGRGGQGEQYF
>few|TRBD1|TRBV30|TRBJ1-1
TGTGCCTGGAGTGGAAACAGGGGGATAAACACTGAAGCTTTCTTT
CAWSGNRGINTEAFF
>few|TRBD1|TRBV18|TRBJ1-2
TGTGCCAGCTCACCACCGACAGGGCGTGGCTACACCTTC
CASSPPTGRGYTF
>-|-|TRBV2|TRBJ1-1
TGTGCCAGCAGTGAACGGGAGGGGAGAGGGGGGAAGAACACTGAAGCTTTCTTT
CASSEREGRGGKNTEAFF
>-|-|TRBV28|TRBJ1-2
TGTGCCAGCAGTTTAGGTCTTCGGGGTTGGACTAAGGGCTACACCTTC
CASSLGLRGWTKGYTF
>-|-|TRBV2|TRBJ1-5
TGTGCCAGCAGTCTAGCAGCTAGCAATCAGCCCCAGCATTTT
CASSLAASNQPQHF